This TCR beta chain originates from a study of early T cells in non-severe SARS-CoV-2 infection. Overall study context: Bulk RNA from unsorted whole blood was sequenced; chains were unpaired.

General observations from the study: Anti-spike CD8 responses were favored in VDJdb matching, and private and CD4 specificities were missed.

Attached unique molecular identifiers marked individual cDNA molecules. One entry per CDR3 protein results from TCRdb running MiXCR on the 5' RACE reads. The profile shows approximately 66,000 distinct CDR3 sequences, less than 15% of them singletons. This CDR3 contains 17 residues. With 5 bases clipped from V and 5 bases from J, the junction kept 10 bases outside the gene matches. The germline V gene has CDR1 MNHEY and CDR2 SVGEGT. This clonotype was counted a few times. The antigen remains undetermined. Material: whole blood. This TCR came from an adult who was a healthcare worker with PCR-confirmed SARS-CoV-2 infection or an uninfected control (not recorded which). This chain joins TRBV6-2 or TRBV6-3 and TRBJ2-1; 12 bases match TRBD2. The CDR3 sequence is CASSNRLAGVFHNEQFF. The CDR3 DNA is TGTGCCAGCAGTAACAGACTAGCGGGAGTATTCCACAATGAGCAGTTCTTC.